This T cell receptor beta chain appears in the sequencing data of a study of control samples from healthy donors and cancer patients. The junction had 9 bases not matched to a gene; V was cut back by 5 bases and J by 0 bases. The CDR3 loop spans 18 amino acids. Germline loops: CDR1 MNHNY, CDR2 SVGAGI (reference sequence). Clones were sequenced by immunoSEQ multiplex PCR, and TCRdb holds only the in-frame ones, with some missing. This sample has 20,000 to 25,000 clones, with 85% to 90% found just once. Sequencing was performed on PBMCs. The V gene is TRBV6-6, the J gene TRBJ2-1; 11 positions agree with TRBD2. The sequence was collected from a woman aged 55-75 years with head and neck cancer. CDR3 nucleotides: TGTGCCAGCAGTCTCTACCCTACTAGCGGGAGCTCCTACAATGAGCAGTTCTTC. This translates into CASSLYPTSGSSYNEQFF.